This is a list of T cell receptor beta chains from one sample in a study of CD8 T cells in Susac syndrome. TCRdb analysed the immunoSEQ multiplex PCR reads with MiXCR anew, one entry per CDR3 protein. The table includes 130,000 to 150,000 distinct CDR3 sequences, roughly 95% detected once. Sequencing was performed on CD4+ T cells from PBMCs. These receptor sequences come from a human donor with Susac syndrome. The conserved cysteine and the conserved F or W are not part of the CDR3 here. Not every row has a clone size; where given, it reads once, few, many or a size class.

J: TRBJ1-1
size: -
V: TRBV20-1
CDR3: SADRTAMNTEAF

J: TRBJ2-1
size: -
V: TRBV7-9
CDR3: ASRGLGASSYNEQF

J: TRBJ2-6
size: once
V: TRBV2
CDR3: ASSRDPGQGPGANVLT

J: TRBJ2-1
size: -
V: TRBV27
CDR3: ASSSRTGKGF

J: TRBJ1-2
size: -
V: TRBV6-5
CDR3: ASRGQGMRYGYT

J: TRBJ1-2
size: -
V: TRBV7-9
CDR3: ASSDYRGYT

J: TRBJ2-7
size: -
V: TRBV19
CDR3: ASRETASYEQY

J: TRBJ1-1
size: once
V: TRBV7-9
CDR3: ASSLTPGAGNTEAF

J: TRBJ2-1
size: few
V: TRBV6-2/TRBV6-3
CDR3: ASSYTDRGNEQF

J: TRBJ2-3
size: once
V: TRBV29-1
CDR3: SVGGYGSDTQY

J: TRBJ2-1
size: once
V: TRBV12-3/TRBV12-4
CDR3: ASKTGTSSYNEQF

J: TRBJ2-2
size: -
V: TRBV19
CDR3: ASSLMGGHSGELF

J: TRBJ2-7
size: -
V: TRBV9
CDR3: ASSPSVFGTHGTYEQY

J: TRBJ2-5
size: -
V: TRBV20-1
CDR3: SARDPGGRGETQY

J: TRBJ2-5
size: -
V: TRBV7-6
CDR3: ASSPMGQQETQY

J: TRBJ1-4
size: -
V: TRBV20-1
CDR3: SAREVTAGNEKLF

J: TRBJ2-5
size: -
V: TRBV18
CDR3: ASSQSGSQETQY

J: TRBJ2-5
size: -
V: TRBV29-1
CDR3: SVEGWTKETQY

J: TRBJ1-1
size: -
V: TRBV29-1
CDR3: SVSGYATEAF

J: TRBJ1-2
size: -
V: TRBV6-6
CDR3: ASSPQATYGYT

J: TRBJ2-1
size: -
V: TRBV24-1
CDR3: ATTTGTSDEQF

J: TRBJ2-3
size: -
V: TRBV25-1
CDR3: ASAPSGRATDTQY

J: TRBJ2-1
size: -
V: TRBV20-1
CDR3: SSRWGAGPYNEQF

J: TRBJ1-3
size: -
V: TRBV29-1
CDR3: SVEGASGNTIY

J: TRBJ1-2
size: -
V: TRBV4-2
CDR3: ASSQEYRGAAGYT

J: TRBJ1-2
size: -
V: TRBV5-1
CDR3: ASSPSGGQESRYGYT

J: TRBJ1-2
size: -
V: TRBV20-1
CDR3: SAAQGAGDYGYT

J: TRBJ2-1
size: -
V: TRBV5-1
CDR3: ASSQVLAGGREQF

J: TRBJ2-7
size: -
V: TRBV20-1
CDR3: SARVPGTDEQY

J: TRBJ2-3
size: -
V: TRBV29-1
CDR3: SVDTRDSTDTQY

J: TRBJ2-7
size: -
V: TRBV20-1
CDR3: SARDWGEAYEQY

J: TRBJ2-1
size: -
V: TRBV2
CDR3: ASSYSGRGRF

J: TRBJ2-7
size: once
V: TRBV5-1
CDR3: ASSHQTGQGDEQY

J: TRBJ2-3
size: -
V: TRBV11-1
CDR3: ASSLGLAADTQY

J: TRBJ1-6
size: few
V: TRBV20-1
CDR3: SASPGSYNSPLH

J: TRBJ2-7
size: -
V: TRBV20-1
CDR3: SGGRVTYEQY

J: TRBJ1-4
size: -
V: TRBV2
CDR3: ASRDSYFLSTNEKLF

J: TRBJ1-4
size: -
V: TRBV6-6
CDR3: ASSKQGMGEKLF

J: TRBJ1-6
size: -
V: TRBV3-1
CDR3: ASRTTGGYRGSPLH

J: TRBJ2-1
size: -
V: TRBV6-5
CDR3: ASKETGAHNEQF

J: TRBJ1-1
size: -
V: TRBV5-1
CDR3: ASRPLDHTEAF

J: TRBJ2-1
size: -
V: TRBV3-1
CDR3: ASSTEATSGGARF

J: TRBJ2-5
size: -
V: TRBV20-1
CDR3: SARRPATQETQY

J: TRBJ1-6
size: -
V: TRBV6-5
CDR3: ASSYSTGGTSPLH

J: TRBJ1-2
size: -
V: TRBV29-1
CDR3: SVSGQGVGGYT

J: TRBJ2-6
size: few
V: TRBV27
CDR3: ASSLGGSSGANVLT

J: TRBJ2-7
size: -
V: TRBV4-1
CDR3: ASSQVNVVNEEQY

J: TRBJ2-6
size: -
V: TRBV18
CDR3: ASSPPSGSHVLT

J: TRBJ2-7
size: -
V: TRBV14
CDR3: ASSQEWRPGRMY

J: TRBJ2-1
size: once
V: TRBV6-1
CDR3: ASSVPSGRAGYEQF

J: TRBJ2-7
size: -
V: TRBV9
CDR3: ASSVGSGSYEQY

J: TRBJ2-2
size: -
V: TRBV28
CDR3: ASGRNTGELF

J: TRBJ2-3
size: -
V: TRBV6-5
CDR3: ASSYSGTGFVTDTQY